These T cell receptor beta chains were read from a single sample in a study of T cells in Graves' hyperthyroidism and ophthalmopathy. TCRdb redid the calling of the multiplex PCR reads with MiXCR, one entry per CDR3 protein. The sample has about 210,000 distinct CDR3 sequences, around 18% seen once; the top ten hold roughly 44%. The sample comprised blood. These receptors all come from a man in his forties with Graves' hyperthyroidism. Each CDR3 is given with its conserved first and last residue. Each record gives: CDR3 DNA, CDR3 protein, V gene, J gene, D gene, CDR3 length, clone size. A D gene is named only where the DNA matches it firmly. Expanded clones get a size class; other rows say once, few or many, or leave the size out.

cdr3_nt: TGTGCCAGCAGTCCCGGGACAGACTTCTATGGCTACACCTTC; cdr3_aa: CASSPGTDFYGYTF; v_call: TRBV28; j_call: TRBJ1-2; d_call: TRBD1; cdr3_length: 14; clone_size: many
cdr3_nt: TGTGCCAGTAGTATGGGTCAATACAATGAGCAGTTCTTC; cdr3_aa: CASSMGQYNEQFF; v_call: TRBV19; j_call: TRBJ2-1; d_call: -; cdr3_length: 13; clone_size: many
cdr3_nt: TGTGCCAGCAGCTTACACAGCAACCAAGAGACCCAGTACTTC; cdr3_aa: CASSLHSNQETQYF; v_call: TRBV7-9; j_call: TRBJ2-5; d_call: -; cdr3_length: 14; clone_size: many
cdr3_nt: TGTGCCACCAGCAGAGAACGAGGGGGCGGAAACACCATATATTTT; cdr3_aa: CATSRERGGGNTIYF; v_call: TRBV15; j_call: TRBJ1-3; d_call: TRBD1; cdr3_length: 15; clone_size: few
cdr3_nt: TGTGCCAGCAGCCAGAGACACGTGAACACTGAAGCTTTCTTT; cdr3_aa: CASSQRHVNTEAFF; v_call: TRBV16; j_call: TRBJ1-1; d_call: -; cdr3_length: 14; clone_size: many
cdr3_nt: TGTGCCAGCAGCAAAAGCGGGGGGGACCAAGAGACCCAGTACTTC; cdr3_aa: CASSKSGGDQETQYF; v_call: TRBV7-2; j_call: TRBJ2-5; d_call: TRBD2; cdr3_length: 15; clone_size: many
cdr3_nt: TGCGCCAGCAGTGAGTCGACGTGGGACAGGCGGTCCACTGAAGCTTTCTTT; cdr3_aa: CASSESTWDRRSTEAFF; v_call: TRBV10-1; j_call: TRBJ1-1; d_call: TRBD1; cdr3_length: 17; clone_size: -
cdr3_nt: TGTGCCAGCAGCACAAGGACAGGGGGCTTCACAGATACGCAGTATTTT; cdr3_aa: CASSTRTGGFTDTQYF; v_call: TRBV7-2; j_call: TRBJ2-3; d_call: TRBD1; cdr3_length: 16; clone_size: many
cdr3_nt: TGCGCCAGCAGCTTAGGATGGCGGGGAAGCTCCTACAATGAGCAGTTCTTC; cdr3_aa: CASSLGWRGSSYNEQFF; v_call: TRBV5-1; j_call: TRBJ2-1; d_call: -; cdr3_length: 17; clone_size: many
cdr3_nt: TGTGCCAGCAGTGTCGTGACAGGGGGCGGGGAGCTGTTTTTT; cdr3_aa: CASSVVTGGGELFF; v_call: TRBV12-3/TRBV12-4; j_call: TRBJ2-2; d_call: TRBD1; cdr3_length: 14; clone_size: few
cdr3_nt: TGTGCCAGTAACCCGGACAGGCGCACCGGGGAGCTGTTTTTT; cdr3_aa: CASNPDRRTGELFF; v_call: TRBV19; j_call: TRBJ2-2; d_call: TRBD1; cdr3_length: 14; clone_size: -
cdr3_nt: TGTGCCAGCAGCTTGGGTGGATACTCTGGAAACACCATATATTTT; cdr3_aa: CASSLGGYSGNTIYF; v_call: TRBV5-4; j_call: TRBJ1-3; d_call: -; cdr3_length: 15; clone_size: few
cdr3_nt: TGTGCCAGCAGTTACCGGGACGGAGTGGGGGAGCAGTACTTC; cdr3_aa: CASSYRDGVGEQYF; v_call: TRBV6-2/TRBV6-3; j_call: TRBJ2-7; d_call: -; cdr3_length: 14; clone_size: few
cdr3_nt: TGTGCCAGCAAGCCGCCAGCCCACACAGATACGCAGTATTTT; cdr3_aa: CASKPPAHTDTQYF; v_call: TRBV7-2; j_call: TRBJ2-3; d_call: -; cdr3_length: 14; clone_size: many
cdr3_nt: TGTGCCAGCAGCCAGGGTTACAATGAGCAGTTCTTC; cdr3_aa: CASSQGYNEQFF; v_call: TRBV12-3/TRBV12-4; j_call: TRBJ2-1; d_call: -; cdr3_length: 12; clone_size: many
cdr3_nt: TGTGCCTGGACCCCCGGTCCAGATACGCAGTATTTT; cdr3_aa: CAWTPGPDTQYF; v_call: TRBV30; j_call: TRBJ2-3; d_call: -; cdr3_length: 12; clone_size: many
cdr3_nt: TGTGCCAGCAGTTCCAACGGGGACAAGGGGCGTGAAAAACTGTTTTTT; cdr3_aa: CASSSNGDKGREKLFF; v_call: TRBV12-3/TRBV12-4; j_call: TRBJ1-4; d_call: -; cdr3_length: 16; clone_size: few
cdr3_nt: TGTGCCAGCAGCCTCCCCCGGGACGGATCCTACGAGCAGTACTTC; cdr3_aa: CASSLPRDGSYEQYF; v_call: TRBV6-2/TRBV6-3; j_call: TRBJ2-7; d_call: -; cdr3_length: 15; clone_size: many
cdr3_nt: TGCAGTGCTAGAGATCGGCGGGGCTCTGGAAACACCATATATTTT; cdr3_aa: CSARDRRGSGNTIYF; v_call: TRBV20-1; j_call: TRBJ1-3; d_call: -; cdr3_length: 15; clone_size: many
cdr3_nt: TGTGCCAGCAGTTTATTCCGCGGACAGGGCTACGAGCAGTACTTC; cdr3_aa: CASSLFRGQGYEQYF; v_call: TRBV27; j_call: TRBJ2-7; d_call: TRBD1; cdr3_length: 15; clone_size: few
cdr3_nt: TGCGCCAGCAGCCCGGGCGGGAAATTCTACGAGCAGTACTTC; cdr3_aa: CASSPGGKFYEQYF; v_call: TRBV5-1; j_call: TRBJ2-7; d_call: -; cdr3_length: 14; clone_size: many
cdr3_nt: TGCAGTGCTAGCCTACAGGGTGGAAAAGCTTTCTTT; cdr3_aa: CSASLQGGKAFF; v_call: TRBV20-1; j_call: TRBJ1-1; d_call: -; cdr3_length: 12; clone_size: few
cdr3_nt: TGTGCCAGTAGTATCGGGACAGGGGCATTGGGCTATGGCTACACCTTC; cdr3_aa: CASSIGTGALGYGYTF; v_call: TRBV19; j_call: TRBJ1-2; d_call: TRBD1; cdr3_length: 16; clone_size: -